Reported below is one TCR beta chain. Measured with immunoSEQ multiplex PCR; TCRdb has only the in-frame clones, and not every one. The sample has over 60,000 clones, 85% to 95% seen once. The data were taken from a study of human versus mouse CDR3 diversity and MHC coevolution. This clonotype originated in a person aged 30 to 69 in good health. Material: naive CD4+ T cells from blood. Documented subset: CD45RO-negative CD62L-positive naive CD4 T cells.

For the CDR3, the DNA is TGCGCCAGCAGCCCAGGAGGGTACGAGCAGTACTTC. Its protein product is CASSPGGYEQYF. The chain employs TRBV4-1 and TRBJ2-7, with TRBD2 as a possible D gene (6 bases). The V and J ends lost 4 bases and 4 bases respectively, with 8 bases between them. The CDR3 sequence is 12 residues long. Germline V lookup: CDR1 MGHRA, CDR2 YSYEKL.